This TCR beta chain comes out of a study of identical twins. A remark on this clonotype: Its target is unknown.

Study-level results: There was an excess of low generation probability in the out-of-frame alpha sequences that twins shared. Within beta out-of-frame sequences, the excess sharing observed between twins was weaker.

Carrying unique molecular identifiers, the cDNA also gained a universal primer site through template switching. One entry per CDR3 protein results from TCRdb running MiXCR on the 5' RACE reads. Counted here are approximately 690,000 distinct CDR3 sequences, around 6.1% occurring once; the ten biggest clones make up 1.5% to 2%. The donors were all healthy and Caucasian. The material sequenced was naive T cells sorted from blood. The TCR comes from a man aged 18 to 29 in good health.

The CDR3 loop reads CASSARYSNQPQHF. DNA of the CDR3: TGTGCCAGCAGCGCAAGGTATAGCAATCAGCCCCAGCATTTT. The genes are TRBV7-2 and TRBJ1-5; D not resolved. CDR1 SGHTA and CDR2 FQGNSA come from the germline V gene. The V and J ends lost 5 bases and 0 bases respectively, with 8 bases between them. The CDR3 spans 14 residues.